Following are 2 T cell receptor beta chains from one sample sequenced in a study of T-cell memory formation after mild COVID-19. MiXCR, run by TCRdb on the 5' RACE reads, gives a single entry per CDR3 protein. This sample carries 140,000 to 150,000 distinct CDR3 sequences, 20% to 25% of them seen once, and the ten largest clones take around a quarter. Sequencing was done on a sample of PBMCs or a T cell subset sorted from them (not recorded which). The receptor source for this set is an adult woman who had mild COVID-19 (a few samples of this study predate the infection). Cell type and time point are not known.

In its sample, this clonotype was seen a few times. The V and J genes are TRBV30 and TRBJ2-7; D is unresolved. This CDR3 contains 15 residues. Trimming removed 3 bases from V and 2 bases from J, with 17 bases in between. CDR1 is GTSNPN and CDR2 is SVGIG in the germline V gene (reference sequence). CDR3 nucleotide sequence: TGTGCCTGGAGAGAAAACGGAGTTACCACCTACGAGCAGTACTTC. Encoded protein: CAWRENGVTTYEQYF.

J is TRBJ1-3 and V is TRBV7-8; 8 nucleotides line up with TRBD1. Germline V gene sequence: CDR1 SGHVS, CDR2 FQNEAQ. This CDR3 has 14 residues. The V and J ends lost 5 bases and 6 bases, in that order; junction bases with no gene match: 6. The CDR3 loop reads CASSPTTGANTIYF. The CDR3 nucleotides read TGTGCCAGCAGCCCCACGACAGGGGCAAACACCATATATTTT.